A single sample gave rise to the 4 T cell receptor beta chains below, sequenced in a study of shared clonotypes between healthy human individuals. The protocol was immunoSEQ multiplex PCR, while the TCRdb copy is restricted to in-frame clones and leaves out a portion. Seen here are 2 million to 2.5 million clones, 90% to 96% observed once, and the top ten hold approximately 0.13%. The sequenced sample consisted of naive CD4+ T cells sorted from blood. Subset meaning: CD45RA+ positively selected. Source of these receptors: a man aged 18 to 30 in good health.

The chain is built from TRBV5-1 and TRBJ2-7; 9 nucleotides match TRBD1. CDR3 length equals 16 residues. CDR1 is SGHRS and CDR2 is YFSETQ in the germline V gene. V gave up 4 bases and J gave up 3 bases; unmatched junction bases: 11. The DNA for the CDR3 is TGCGCCAGCAGCCCCACCGGGACAGGGTCTCTCTACGAGCAGTACTTC. It yields the protein CASSPTGTGSLYEQYF. The variable domain in full, with the rest retrieved from reference TRBV5-1 and TRBJ2-7, is KAGVTQTPRYLIKTRGQQVTLSCSPISGHRSVSWYQQTPGQGLQFLFEYFSETQRNKGNFPGRFSGRQFSNSRSEMNVSTLELGDSALYLCASSPTGTGSLYEQYFGPGTRLTVT.

V gene TRBV5-8 combines with J gene TRBJ1-5; TRBD1 matches at 7 bases. The CDR3 contains 15 residues. The V gene end was trimmed by 4 bases and the J gene end by 6 bases; junction bases not matched to a gene: 10. Looked up from germline, CDR1 is SGHTS and CDR2 is YDEGEE. This chain's CDR3 is CASSPGTVGGQPQHF. The CDR3 DNA reads as TGTGCCAGCAGCCCGGGGACAGTCGGGGGTCAGCCCCAGCATTTT.

The V and J genes are TRBV30 and TRBJ2-5, with D hard to call. Germline V gives CDR1 GTSNPN, CDR2 SVGIG (reference sequence). This CDR3 has 12 amino acids. The V end was cut by 2 bases, the J end by 5 bases, with 9 bases between. The CDR3 spells CAWSSWRETQYF. CDR3 nucleotides: TGTGCCTGGAGTAGCTGGCGGGAGACCCAGTACTTC.

CDR3 in amino acids: CASSGPPGELFF. CDR3 bases: TGTGCCAGCAGCGGTCCCCCCGGGGAGCTGTTTTTT. The J gene is TRBJ2-2, the V gene TRBV7-2, with D unresolved. V was pared by 5 bases and J by 6 bases, with 7 bases between. CDR3 size: 12 residues. Germline CDR1 and CDR2: SGHTA and FQGNSA.